The rows below give T cell receptor beta chains drawn from one sample of a study of blood T cells in healthy people across ages. One entry per CDR3 protein results from TCRdb running MiXCR on the 5' RACE reads. The table lists about 680,000 distinct CDR3 sequences, around 45% of them singletons. Source material: blood. These receptors came from a woman aged 60 to 75 in good health. Both conserved end residues are part of each CDR3. The D gene is left open where the match is weak. Some rows have no size entry. The others give once, few or many, or a class for an expanded clone.

J gene | clone size | D gene | V gene | CDR3 protein | CDR3 DNA
TRBJ2-1 | few | NA | TRBV5-1 | CASSWGWDEQFF | TGCGCCAGCAGCTGGGGTTGGGATGAGCAGTTCTTC
TRBJ2-7 | once | NA | TRBV9 | CASSVDLWDEQYF | TGTGCCAGCAGCGTAGATTTGTGGGACGAGCAGTACTTC
TRBJ2-5 | NA | TRBD2 | TRBV29-1 | CSVEPGTSGNNEQYF | TGCAGCGTCGAACCCGGGACTAGCGGCAACAATGAGCAGTACTTC
TRBJ2-3 | NA | NA | TRBV12-5 | CASGLGLSGSRTDTQYF | TGTGCTAGTGGTTTGGGGCTTAGCGGTTCCCGCACAGATACGCAGTATTTT
TRBJ1-2 | NA | NA | TRBV3-1 | CASSQSGASYGYTF | TGTGCCAGCAGCCAATCGGGGGCGAGCTATGGCTACACCTTC
TRBJ2-3 | NA | NA | TRBV5-1 | CASSPTPISTDTQYF | TGCGCCAGCAGCCCGACCCCGATTAGCACAGATACGCAGTATTTT
TRBJ2-7 | NA | TRBD1 | TRBV5-1 | CASSLEGQGAYEQYF | TGCGCCAGCAGCTTGGAGGGACAGGGGGCCTACGAGCAGTACTTC
TRBJ2-7 | NA | TRBD2 | TRBV14 | CASSLGGAGTPYEQYF | TGTGCCAGCAGCCTAGGAGGAGCGGGAACCCCCTACGAGCAGTACTTC
TRBJ2-1 | NA | NA | TRBV15 | CATSRAGFDEQFF | TGTGCCACCAGCAGAGCTGGATTTGATGAGCAGTTCTTC
TRBJ1-2 | NA | NA | TRBV29-1 | CSVASSGYTF | TGCAGCGTTGCATCGAGCGGCTACACCTTC
TRBJ2-3 | few | NA | TRBV2 | CASSSPAGTSTDTQYF | TGTGCCAGCAGTAGCCCGGCAGGCACTAGCACAGATACGCAGTATTTT
TRBJ2-3 | few | NA | TRBV20-1 | CSARDPTVNTQYF | TGCAGTGCTAGAGACCCAACCGTGAATACGCAGTATTTT
TRBJ2-1 | NA | TRBD2 | TRBV18 | CASSLTSGAQFF | TGTGCCAGCTCGCTTACCAGCGGGGCCCAGTTCTTC
TRBJ2-1 | NA | TRBD2 | TRBV30 | CAWTIELAGGGETQFF | TGTGCCTGGACCATCGAGTTAGCGGGAGGTGGGGAGACCCAGTTCTTC
TRBJ1-1 | NA | NA | TRBV6-6 | CASRKEGMGGDTEAFF | TGTGCCAGCAGAAAGGAGGGGATGGGGGGGGACACTGAAGCTTTCTTT
TRBJ2-7 | few | NA | TRBV20-1 | CSADSRQDEQYF | TGCAGTGCCGACTCGAGGCAAGACGAGCAGTACTTC
TRBJ2-5 | many | TRBD2 | TRBV4-2 | CASSQGSAGGETQYF | TGTGCCAGCAGCCAGGGGTCGGCGGGAGGAGAGACCCAGTACTTC
TRBJ2-7 | NA | TRBD2 | TRBV13 | CASSFTSGRKIFEQYF | TGTGCCAGCAGCTTCACTAGCGGGAGGAAGATTTTCGAGCAGTACTTC
TRBJ2-5 | NA | TRBD1 | TRBV29-1 | CSVEGGGRETQYF | TGCAGCGTTGAAGGAGGGGGCAGGGAGACCCAGTACTTC
TRBJ2-1 | NA | NA | TRBV10-3 | CAISESRSPGGNEQFF | TGTGCCATCAGTGAGTCGAGATCGCCAGGGGGGAATGAGCAGTTCTTC
TRBJ1-1 | once | NA | TRBV20-1 | CSARDWGSVTEAFF | TGCAGTGCTAGAGATTGGGGTTCGGTAACTGAAGCTTTCTTT
TRBJ1-6 | NA | TRBD1 | TRBV6-1 | CASSPWTGRSDSPLHF | TGTGCCAGCAGTCCCTGGACAGGGCGCTCGGATTCACCCCTCCACTTT